This is a list of T cell receptor beta chains from one sample in a study of cytomegalovirus exposure and HLA in healthy donors. Method: immunoSEQ multiplex PCR; TCRdb's copy keeps in-frame clones and lacks some. The sample table includes 110,000 to 150,000 clones. The specimen was PBMCs. These TCRs come from a male donor in good health and CMV-seronegative. Both conserved end residues are part of each CDR3. The order of the fields is V gene, D gene, CDR3 protein. The D gene is left open where the match is weak.

v_gene: TRBV5-1; d_gene: -; CDR3aa: CASSFSTGELFF
v_gene: TRBV19; d_gene: TRBD1; CDR3aa: CASSIGTGNYGYTF
v_gene: TRBV2; d_gene: TRBD1; CDR3aa: CASSVGTGVFTEAFF
v_gene: TRBV30; d_gene: -; CDR3aa: CAWSVSFPGSSGNTIYF
v_gene: TRBV11-2; d_gene: -; CDR3aa: CASSWGGTIYF
v_gene: TRBV7-7; d_gene: TRBD1; CDR3aa: CASSPGQGLQETQYF
v_gene: TRBV7-2; d_gene: -; CDR3aa: CASSLMNRAHEQYF
v_gene: TRBV9; d_gene: -; CDR3aa: CASSPTSTEAFF
v_gene: TRBV7-2; d_gene: TRBD2; CDR3aa: CASSLGTRRDNEQFF
v_gene: TRBV7-9; d_gene: TRBD1; CDR3aa: CASSPITGGDEKLFF
v_gene: TRBV7-8; d_gene: -; CDR3aa: CASSLVPGRVTEAFF
v_gene: TRBV6-5; d_gene: -; CDR3aa: CASSYGQTSSGNTIYF
v_gene: TRBV2; d_gene: -; CDR3aa: CASAEGSGNTIYF
v_gene: TRBV9; d_gene: TRBD2; CDR3aa: CASSHGTSGQETQYF
v_gene: TRBV19; d_gene: TRBD1; CDR3aa: CASSMTGGNQPQHF
v_gene: TRBV2; d_gene: TRBD1; CDR3aa: CASSDGTAIWDQPQHF
v_gene: TRBV18; d_gene: TRBD1; CDR3aa: CASSPTGGRPYEQYF
v_gene: TRBV15; d_gene: -; CDR3aa: CATSTLRDRTGSSYEQYF
v_gene: TRBV28; d_gene: -; CDR3aa: CASWDTNTEAFF
v_gene: TRBV11-2; d_gene: -; CDR3aa: CASSSVGGSTEAFF
v_gene: TRBV29-1; d_gene: -; CDR3aa: CSASPGGTEAFF
v_gene: TRBV4-2; d_gene: -; CDR3aa: CASSQDRGTLDYEQYF
v_gene: TRBV5-1; d_gene: -; CDR3aa: CASSQQGQPNTEAFF
v_gene: TRBV2; d_gene: -; CDR3aa: CASSQTGYEQYF
v_gene: TRBV30; d_gene: TRBD1; CDR3aa: CAWGDRGDSPLHF
v_gene: TRBV11-2; d_gene: TRBD2; CDR3aa: CASSLVAGIGDEQFF
v_gene: TRBV5-6; d_gene: TRBD1; CDR3aa: CASSSPGTGRDGYTF
v_gene: TRBV6-5; d_gene: TRBD2; CDR3aa: CASSYLTSGGYNEQFF
v_gene: TRBV29-1; d_gene: -; CDR3aa: CSVEDHRIGVGDGYTF
v_gene: TRBV5-1; d_gene: TRBD2; CDR3aa: CASSPLAGVNNEQFF
v_gene: TRBV25-1; d_gene: TRBD2; CDR3aa: CASSEGAGGGTEQYF
v_gene: TRBV19; d_gene: -; CDR3aa: CASSIGVVHGYTF